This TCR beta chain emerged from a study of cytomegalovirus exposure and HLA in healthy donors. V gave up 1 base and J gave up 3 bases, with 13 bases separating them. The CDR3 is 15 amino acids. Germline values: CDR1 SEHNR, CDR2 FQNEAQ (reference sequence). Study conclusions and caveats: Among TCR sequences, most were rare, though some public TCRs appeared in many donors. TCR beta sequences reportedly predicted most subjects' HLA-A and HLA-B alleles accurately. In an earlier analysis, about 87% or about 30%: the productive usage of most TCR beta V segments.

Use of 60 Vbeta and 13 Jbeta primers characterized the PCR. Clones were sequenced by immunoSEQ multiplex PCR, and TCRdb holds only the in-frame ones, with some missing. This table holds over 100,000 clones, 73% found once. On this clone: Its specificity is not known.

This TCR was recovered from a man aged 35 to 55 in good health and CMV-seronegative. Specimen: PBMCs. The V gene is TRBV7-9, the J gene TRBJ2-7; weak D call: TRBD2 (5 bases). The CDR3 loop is CASSLEEAGDYEQYF. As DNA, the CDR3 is TGTGCCAGCAGCTTAGAGGAAGCCGGGGACTACGAGCAGTACTTC.